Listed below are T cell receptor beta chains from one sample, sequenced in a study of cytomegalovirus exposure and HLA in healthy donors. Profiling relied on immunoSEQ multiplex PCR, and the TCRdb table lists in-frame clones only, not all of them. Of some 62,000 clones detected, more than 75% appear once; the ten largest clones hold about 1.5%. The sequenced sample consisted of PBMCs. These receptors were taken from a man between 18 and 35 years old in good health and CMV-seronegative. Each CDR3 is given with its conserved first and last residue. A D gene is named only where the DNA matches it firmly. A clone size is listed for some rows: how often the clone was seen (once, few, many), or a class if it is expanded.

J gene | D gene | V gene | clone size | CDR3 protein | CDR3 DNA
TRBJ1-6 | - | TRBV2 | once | CASRGTDSNSPLHF | TGTGCCAGTAGGGGGACCGACTCTAATTCACCCCTCCACTTT
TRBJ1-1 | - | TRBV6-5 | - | CASTRGGEAFF | TGTGCCAGTACCCGGGGGGGTGAAGCTTTCTTT
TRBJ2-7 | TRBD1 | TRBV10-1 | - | CASSPTNRGYEQYF | TGCGCCAGCAGTCCGACGAACAGGGGCTACGAGCAGTACTTC
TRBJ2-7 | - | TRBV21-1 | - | CATSGRGFVGEQYF | TGTGCCACCTCAGGGAGGGGGTTCGTGGGCGAGCAGTACTTC
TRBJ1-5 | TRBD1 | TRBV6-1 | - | CASTSTGGGQPQHF | TGTGCCAGCACTTCGACAGGGGGCGGTCAGCCCCAGCATTTT
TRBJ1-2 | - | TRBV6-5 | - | CASSYDKANYGYTF | TGTGCCAGCAGTTACGACAAAGCCAACTATGGCTACACCTTC
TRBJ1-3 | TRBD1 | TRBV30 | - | CAWSTGTVSGNTIYF | TGTGCCTGGAGTACAGGGACAGTCTCTGGAAACACCATATATTTT
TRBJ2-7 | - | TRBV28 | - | CASRNRESSYEQYF | TGTGCCAGCAGGAACAGGGAAAGCTCCTACGAGCAGTACTTC
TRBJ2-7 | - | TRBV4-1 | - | CASSQVETGEISYEQYF | TGCGCCAGCAGCCAAGTAGAAACGGGGGAGATATCCTATGAGCAGTACTTC
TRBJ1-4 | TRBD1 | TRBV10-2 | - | CASSNPGQVSAVGKLFF | TGCGCCAGCAGTAACCCGGGACAGGTCTCAGCGGTGGGAAAACTGTTTTTT
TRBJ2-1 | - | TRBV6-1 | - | CASSRPSLDEQFF | TGTGCCAGCAGTCGTCCCTCCTTAGATGAGCAGTTCTTC
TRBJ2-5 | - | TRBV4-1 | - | CASSQPLAGEETQYF | TGCGCCAGCAGCCAACCCTTGGCAGGGGAAGAGACCCAGTACTTC
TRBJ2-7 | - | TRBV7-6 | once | CASSLDQGSYEQYF | TGTGCCAGCAGCTTAGACCAGGGCTCCTACGAGCAGTACTTC
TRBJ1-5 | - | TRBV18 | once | CASSPEGIVQPQHF | TGTGCCAGCTCACCAGAGGGTATTGTTCAGCCCCAGCATTTT
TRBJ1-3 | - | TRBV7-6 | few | CASSLAEQISGNTIYF | TGTGCCAGCAGCTTAGCCGAACAGATCTCTGGAAACACCATATATTTT
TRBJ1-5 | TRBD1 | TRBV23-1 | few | CASWSGGLEAQHF | TGCGCCAGTTGGTCAGGGGGGCTAGAAGCCCAGCATTTT
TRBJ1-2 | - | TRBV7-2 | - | CASSQRGGGGYGYTF | TGTGCCAGCAGCCAACGGGGGGGAGGCGGATATGGCTACACCTTC
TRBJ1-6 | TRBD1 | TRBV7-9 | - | CASSPPKQGAHSPLHF | TGTGCCAGCAGCCCCCCTAAACAGGGGGCACATTCACCCCTCCACTTT
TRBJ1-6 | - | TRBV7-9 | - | CASSLVQDNSPLHF | TGTGCCAGCAGCTTAGTACAGGATAATTCACCCCTCCACTTT
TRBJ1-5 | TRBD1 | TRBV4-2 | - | CASSQEDRAPNQPQHF | TGTGCCAGCAGCCAAGAGGACAGGGCCCCCAATCAGCCCCAGCATTTT
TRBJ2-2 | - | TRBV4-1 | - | CASRGLQGNTGELFF | TGCGCCAGCAGAGGCTTACAGGGGAACACCGGGGAGCTGTTTTTT
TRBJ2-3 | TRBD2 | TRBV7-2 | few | CASSFLSGGRLDTQYF | TGTGCCAGCAGCTTCCTAAGCGGGGGGAGACTCGATACGCAGTATTTT
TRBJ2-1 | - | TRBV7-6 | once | CASSSPPGDEQFF | TGTGCCAGCAGCTCGCCGCCAGGGGATGAGCAGTTCTTC
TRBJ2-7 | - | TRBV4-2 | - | CASSQDRGGYEQYF | TGTGCCAGCAGCCAAGACAGGGGCGGGTACGAGCAGTACTTC
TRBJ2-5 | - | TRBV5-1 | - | CASSAENLDWETQYF | TGCGCCAGCAGCGCGGAGAATCTTGATTGGGAGACCCAGTACTTC
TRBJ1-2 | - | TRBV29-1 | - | CSVDVQANYGYTF | TGCAGCGTTGATGTTCAGGCTAACTATGGCTACACCTTC
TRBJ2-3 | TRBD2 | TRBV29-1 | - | CSADASGGFTDTQYF | TGCAGCGCTGACGCTAGCGGGGGTTTCACAGATACGCAGTATTTT
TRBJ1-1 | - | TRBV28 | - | CASRRQLEAFF | TGTGCCAGCCGTAGACAGTTAGAAGCTTTCTTT
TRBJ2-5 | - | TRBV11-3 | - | CASSFGLQETQYF | TGTGCCAGCAGCTTCGGGTTACAAGAGACCCAGTACTTC
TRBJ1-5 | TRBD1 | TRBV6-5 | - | CASRKGQGAFQPQHF | TGTGCCAGCAGAAAGGGACAGGGGGCGTTTCAGCCCCAGCATTTT
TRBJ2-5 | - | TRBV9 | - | CASSVHGYQETQYF | TGTGCCAGCAGCGTTCACGGGTACCAAGAGACCCAGTACTTC
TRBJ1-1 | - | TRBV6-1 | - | CASSEDYSNTEAFF | TGTGCCAGCAGTGAAGATTACTCGAACACTGAAGCTTTCTTT
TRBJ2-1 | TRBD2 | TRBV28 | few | CASSLGVAGNEQFF | TGTGCCAGCAGTTTAGGGGTAGCGGGGAATGAGCAGTTCTTC
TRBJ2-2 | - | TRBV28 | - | CASSLGGGENTGELFF | TGTGCCAGCAGTTTAGGGGGGGGCGAGAACACCGGGGAGCTGTTTTTT
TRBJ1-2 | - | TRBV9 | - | CASSVGGGAYGYTF | TGTGCCAGCAGCGTAGGCGGAGGGGCCTATGGCTACACCTTC
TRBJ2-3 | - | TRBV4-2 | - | CASSQAGTRGTDTQYF | TGTGCCAGCAGCCAAGCTGGGACTCGAGGCACAGATACGCAGTATTTT
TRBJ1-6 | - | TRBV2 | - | CASSQFSSGTYNSPLHF | TGTGCCAGCAGTCAATTCAGTTCCGGGACCTATAATTCACCCCTCCACTTT
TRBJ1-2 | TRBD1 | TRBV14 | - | CASSPRGGQGSGYTF | TGTGCCAGCAGCCCCCGTGGGGGACAGGGGTCAGGCTACACCTTC
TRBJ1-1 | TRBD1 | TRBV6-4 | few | CARDALDRGNTEAFF | TGTGCCAGGGACGCCTTGGACAGGGGAAACACTGAAGCTTTCTTT
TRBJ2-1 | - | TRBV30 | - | CAWSNLEGNEQFF | TGTGCCTGGAGTAACTTGGAGGGCAATGAGCAGTTCTTC
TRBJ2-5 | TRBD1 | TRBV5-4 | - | CASSLDRGEQETQYF | TGTGCCAGCAGCTTGGACAGGGGGGAACAAGAGACCCAGTACTTC
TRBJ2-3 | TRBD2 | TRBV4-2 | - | CASSQIQRDTDTQYF | TGTGCCAGCAGCCAGATTCAGCGGGACACAGATACGCAGTATTTT
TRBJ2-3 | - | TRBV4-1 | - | CASSQGGNLF | TGCGCCAGCAGCCAAGGAGGCAATCTTTTT
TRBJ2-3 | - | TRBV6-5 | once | CASSYSRQPPADTQYF | TGTGCCAGCAGTTACTCGAGGCAGCCGCCGGCAGATACGCAGTATTTT
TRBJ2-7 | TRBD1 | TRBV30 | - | CAWSPRRTGSNEQYF | TGTGCCTGGAGTCCAAGACGGACAGGGTCGAACGAGCAGTACTTC
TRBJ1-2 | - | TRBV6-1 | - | CASSGGEDGYTF | TGTGCCAGCAGTGGCGGTGAAGATGGCTACACCTTC
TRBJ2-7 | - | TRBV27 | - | CASARTPTYEQYF | TGTGCCAGCGCTAGGACACCGACCTACGAGCAGTACTTC
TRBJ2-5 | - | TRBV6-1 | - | CASSVGTQPRGETQYF | TGTGCCAGCAGTGTTGGGACTCAACCCAGGGGGGAGACCCAGTACTTC
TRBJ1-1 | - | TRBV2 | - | CASSQQGSEVFF | TGTGCCAGCAGTCAACAGGGTTCTGAAGTTTTCTTT
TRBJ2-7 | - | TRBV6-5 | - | CASSRPGWQSYEQYF | TGTGCCAGCAGCCGGCCGGGGTGGCAATCCTACGAGCAGTACTTC
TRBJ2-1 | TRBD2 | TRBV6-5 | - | CASSYGAGGPYNEQFF | TGTGCCAGCAGTTACGGTGCGGGGGGCCCCTACAATGAGCAGTTCTTC
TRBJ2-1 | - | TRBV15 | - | CATSSRGAEQFF | TGTGCCACCAGCAGCCGGGGGGCTGAGCAGTTCTTC
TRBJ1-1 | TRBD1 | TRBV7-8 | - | CASGVQGARTEAFF | TGTGCCAGCGGTGTTCAGGGGGCAAGGACTGAAGCTTTCTTT
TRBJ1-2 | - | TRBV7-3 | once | CASSTDTGGYTF | TGTGCCAGCAGCACGGACACCGGGGGCTACACCTTC